The T cell receptor (beta chain) described here comes from a study of T cell responses to AZD1222 COVID-19 vaccine. Study results and limitations: An increase in Spike-specific TCR breadth and depth was observed after two AZD1222 doses.

Germline assignment: CDR1 SEHNR and CDR2 FQNEAQ (reference sequence). The CDR3 is 18 residues long. The ends were cut back, 1 base at V and 0 bases at J, with 16 bases in the middle. In regard to this clone: The antigen remains undetermined.

Some clones are missing from TCRdb's copy, which holds only in-frame ones; the method was immunoSEQ multiplex PCR. Found here are about 140,000 clones; the top ten clones hold around 2.4%. The sequence was obtained from an adult in good health. V usage is TRBV7-9 and J usage is TRBJ2-1; D is possibly TRBD1 (5 bases). Sequencing was done on a sample of peripheral blood. CDR3 coding DNA: TGTGCCAGCAGCTTAGTAGGGGCGCCCCTTGGCTCCTACAATGAGCAGTTCTTC. Protein sequence: CASSLVGAPLGSYNEQFF.